This T cell receptor beta chain was captured in a study of a mutant IDH1 vaccine in newly diagnosed glioma. Study at large: The sex distribution of treated patients was around 62% male and roughly 40% female, with a mean age of roughly 40 years.

In its sample, this clone was seen once. No antigen is known for it. Produced via immunoSEQ multiplex PCR; TCRdb's table is partial and in-frame only. This sample carries tens of thousands of clones, less than 85% of them seen once, and the ten largest clones take approximately 9%. Time point indicated: week 11, during vaccination. In every dose of vaccine, 300 ug of mutant IDH1 20-mer peptide was given alongside topical imiquimod. Per the germline V gene, CDR1 is MGHRA and CDR2 is YSYEKL. With V trimmed by 4 bases and J by 5 bases, 7 bases remained unmatched. CDR3 length: 15 residues. The receptor comes from a woman aged 45-60 years with glioma. The specimen was PBMCs, collected from a glioma patient whose treatment included an IDH1 peptide vaccine. The chain is built from TRBV4-1 and TRBJ1-1; the match to TRBD1 covers 10 bases. CDR3 sequence (DNA): TGCGCCAGCAGCCTAAGAGGGACAGGGGTGACTGAAGCTTTCTTT. It specifies CASSLRGTGVTEAFF.